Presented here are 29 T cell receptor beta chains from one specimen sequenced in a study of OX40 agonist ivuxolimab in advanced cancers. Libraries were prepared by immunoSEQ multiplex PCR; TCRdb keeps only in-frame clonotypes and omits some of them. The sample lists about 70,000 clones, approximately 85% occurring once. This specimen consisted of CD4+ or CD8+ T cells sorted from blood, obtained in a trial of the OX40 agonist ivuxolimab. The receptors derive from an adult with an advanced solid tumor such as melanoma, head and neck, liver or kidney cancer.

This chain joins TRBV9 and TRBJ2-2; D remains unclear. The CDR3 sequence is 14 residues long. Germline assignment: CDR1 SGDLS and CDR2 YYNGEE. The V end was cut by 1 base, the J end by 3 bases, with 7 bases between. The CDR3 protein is CASSVYKDTGELFF. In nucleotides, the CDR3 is TGTGCCAGCAGCGTATATAAAGACACCGGGGAGCTGTTTTTT.

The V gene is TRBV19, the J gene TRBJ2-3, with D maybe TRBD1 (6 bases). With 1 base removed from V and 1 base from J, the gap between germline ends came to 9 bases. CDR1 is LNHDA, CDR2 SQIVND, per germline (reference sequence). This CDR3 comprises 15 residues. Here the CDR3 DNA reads TGTGCCAGTAGTATAGGGAACAGGGGCACAGATACGCAGTATTTT. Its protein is CASSIGNRGTDTQYF.

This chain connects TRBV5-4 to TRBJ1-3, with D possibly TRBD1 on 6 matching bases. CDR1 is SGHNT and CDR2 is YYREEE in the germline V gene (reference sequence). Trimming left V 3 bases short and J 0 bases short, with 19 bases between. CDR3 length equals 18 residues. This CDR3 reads CASSSTRQALSSGNTIYF. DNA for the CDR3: TGTGCCAGCAGCTCAACACGACAGGCGCTAAGCTCTGGAAACACCATATATTTT.

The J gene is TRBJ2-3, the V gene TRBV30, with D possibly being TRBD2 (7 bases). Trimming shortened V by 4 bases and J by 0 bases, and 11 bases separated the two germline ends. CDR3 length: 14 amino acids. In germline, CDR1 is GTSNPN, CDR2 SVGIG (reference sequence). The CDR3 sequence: CAWTRGASTDTQYF. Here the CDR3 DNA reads TGTGCCTGGACCCGGGGGGCGAGCACAGATACGCAGTATTTT.

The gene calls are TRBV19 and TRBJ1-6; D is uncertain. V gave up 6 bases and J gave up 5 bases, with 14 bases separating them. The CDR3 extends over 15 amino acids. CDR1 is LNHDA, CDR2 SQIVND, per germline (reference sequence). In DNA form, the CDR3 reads TGTGCCAGTAGAACCTTTCATCAAGATAATTCACCCCTCCACTTT. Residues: CASRTFHQDNSPLHF. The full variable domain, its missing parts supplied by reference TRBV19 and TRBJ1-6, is DGGITQSPKYLFRKEGQNVTLSCEQNLNHDAMYWYRQDPGQGLRLIYYSQIVNDFQKGDIAEGYSVSREKKESFPLTVTSAQKNPTAFYLCASRTFHQDNSPLHFGNGTRLTVT.

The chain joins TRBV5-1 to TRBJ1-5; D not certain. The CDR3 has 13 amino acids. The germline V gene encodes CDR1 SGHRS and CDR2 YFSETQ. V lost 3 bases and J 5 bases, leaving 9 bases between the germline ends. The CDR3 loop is CASSSTVDQPQHF. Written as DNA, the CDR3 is TGCGCCAGCAGCTCTACGGTCGATCAGCCCCAGCATTTT.

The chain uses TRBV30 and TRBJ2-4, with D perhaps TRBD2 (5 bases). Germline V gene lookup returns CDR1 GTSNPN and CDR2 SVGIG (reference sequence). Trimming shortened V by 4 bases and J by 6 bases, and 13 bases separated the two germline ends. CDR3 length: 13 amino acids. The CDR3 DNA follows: TGTGCCTGGACTACGGGATATTCAAACATTCAGTACTTC. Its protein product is CAWTTGYSNIQYF. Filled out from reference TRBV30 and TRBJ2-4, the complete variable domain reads SQTIHQWPATLVQPVGSPLSLECTVEGTSNPNLYWYRQAAGRGLQLLFYSVGIGQISSEVPQNLSASRPQDRQFILSSKKLLLSDSGFYLCAWTTGYSNIQYFGAGTRLSVL.

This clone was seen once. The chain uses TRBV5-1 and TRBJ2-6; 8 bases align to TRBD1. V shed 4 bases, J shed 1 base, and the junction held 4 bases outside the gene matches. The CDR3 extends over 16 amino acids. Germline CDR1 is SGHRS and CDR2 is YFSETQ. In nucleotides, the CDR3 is TGCGCCAGCAGCCTCGGGACAGGTTCTGGGGCCAACGTCCTGACTTTC. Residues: CASSLGTGSGANVLTF. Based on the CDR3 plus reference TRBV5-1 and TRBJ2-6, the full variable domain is KAGVTQTPRYLIKTRGQQVTLSCSPISGHRSVSWYQQTPGQGLQFLFEYFSETQRNKGNFPGRFSGRQFSNSRSEMNVSTLELGDSALYLCASSLGTGSGANVLTFGAGSRLTVL.

The CDR3 DNA sequence: TGTGCCAGCAGCTTAGTGTACAGCGAATATTCACCCCTCCACTTT. It yields the protein CASSLVYSEYSPLHF. The rearrangement links TRBV7-6 to TRBJ1-6; no clear D gene. The CDR3 spans 15 residues. The V and J ends lost 1 base and 8 bases respectively, with 12 bases between them. In germline, CDR1 is SGHVS, CDR2 FNYEAQ.

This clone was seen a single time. For the CDR3, the DNA is TGTGCCAGCTCACCCGCCAGGTCGGCCACTGAAGCTTTCTTT. Amino acids: CASSPARSATEAFF. J is TRBJ1-1 and V is TRBV18; D not resolved. This CDR3 has 14 residues. V was cut by 3 bases and J by 4 bases, with 12 bases left in between. CDR1 and CDR2 from the germline V gene are KGHSH and LQKENI.

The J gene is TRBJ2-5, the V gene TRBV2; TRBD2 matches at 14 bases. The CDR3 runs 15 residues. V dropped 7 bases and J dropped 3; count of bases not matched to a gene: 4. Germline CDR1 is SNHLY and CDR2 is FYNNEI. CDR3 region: CASMGTSGGKETQYF. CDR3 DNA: TGTGCCAGCATGGGGACTAGCGGGGGCAAAGAGACCCAGTACTTC. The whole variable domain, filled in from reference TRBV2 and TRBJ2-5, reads EPEVTQTPSHQVTQMGQEVILRCVPISNHLYFYWYRQILGQKVEFLVSFYNNEISEKSEIFDDQFSVERPDGSNFTLKIRSTKLEDSAMYFCASMGTSGGKETQYFGPGTRLLVL.

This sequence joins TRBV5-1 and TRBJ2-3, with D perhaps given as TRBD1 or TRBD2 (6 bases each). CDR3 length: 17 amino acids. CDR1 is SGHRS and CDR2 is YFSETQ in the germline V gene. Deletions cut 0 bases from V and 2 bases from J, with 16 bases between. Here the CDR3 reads CASSLDAGGRITDTQYF. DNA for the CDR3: TGCGCCAGCAGCTTGGATGCCGGGGGCAGGATCACAGATACGCAGTATTTT.

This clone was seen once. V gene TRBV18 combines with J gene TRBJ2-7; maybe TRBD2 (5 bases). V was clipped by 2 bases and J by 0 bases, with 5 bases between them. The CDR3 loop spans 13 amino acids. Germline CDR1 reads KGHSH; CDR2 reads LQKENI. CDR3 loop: CASSPGLSYEQYF. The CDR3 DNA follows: TGTGCCAGCTCACCAGGACTCTCCTACGAGCAGTACTTC.

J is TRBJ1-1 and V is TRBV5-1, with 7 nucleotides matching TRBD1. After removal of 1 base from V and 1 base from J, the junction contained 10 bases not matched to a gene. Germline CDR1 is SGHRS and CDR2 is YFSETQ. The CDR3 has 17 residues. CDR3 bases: TGCGCCAGCAGCTTGCTAGTGTCACGACAGGGGAACACTGAAGCTTTCTTT. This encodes CASSLLVSRQGNTEAFF.

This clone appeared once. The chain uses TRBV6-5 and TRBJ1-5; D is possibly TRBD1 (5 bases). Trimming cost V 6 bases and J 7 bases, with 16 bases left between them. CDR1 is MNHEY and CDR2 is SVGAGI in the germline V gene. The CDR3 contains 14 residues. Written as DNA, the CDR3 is TGTGCCAGCAGCCCGGGACGGAGGTACCAGCCCCAGCATTTT. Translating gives CASSPGRRYQPQHF.

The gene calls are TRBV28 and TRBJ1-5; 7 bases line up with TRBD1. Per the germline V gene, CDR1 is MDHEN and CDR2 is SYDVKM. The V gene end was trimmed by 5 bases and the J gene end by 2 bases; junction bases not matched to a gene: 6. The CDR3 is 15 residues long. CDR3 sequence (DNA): TGTGCCAGCAGTCCCCTGACAGGGCGCAATCAGCCCCAGCATTTT. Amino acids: CASSPLTGRNQPQHF.

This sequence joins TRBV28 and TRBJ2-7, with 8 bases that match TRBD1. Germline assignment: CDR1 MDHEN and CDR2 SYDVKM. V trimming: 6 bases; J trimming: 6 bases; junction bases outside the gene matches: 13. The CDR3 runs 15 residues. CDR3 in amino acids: CASRPGGQAPREQYF. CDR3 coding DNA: TGTGCCAGCAGACCAGGGGGACAGGCCCCACGCGAGCAGTACTTC.

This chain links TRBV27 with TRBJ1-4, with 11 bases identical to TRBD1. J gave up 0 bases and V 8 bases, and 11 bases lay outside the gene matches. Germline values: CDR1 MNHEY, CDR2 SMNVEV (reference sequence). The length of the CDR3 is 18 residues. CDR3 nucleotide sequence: TGTGCCAGCCTTGGACTGGGACAGGGGGGTGCAACTAATGAAAAACTGTTTTTT. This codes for CASLGLGQGGATNEKLFF.

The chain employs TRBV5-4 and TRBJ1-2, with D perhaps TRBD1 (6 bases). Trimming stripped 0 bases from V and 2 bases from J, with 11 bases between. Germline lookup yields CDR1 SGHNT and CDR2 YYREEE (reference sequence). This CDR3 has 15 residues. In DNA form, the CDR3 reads TGTGCCAGCAGCTTGGCCCGAACAGGGAACTATGGCTACACCTTC. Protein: CASSLARTGNYGYTF.

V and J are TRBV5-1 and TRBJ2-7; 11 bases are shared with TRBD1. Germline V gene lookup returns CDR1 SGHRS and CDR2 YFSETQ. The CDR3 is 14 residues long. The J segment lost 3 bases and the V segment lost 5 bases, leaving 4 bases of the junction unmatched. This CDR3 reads CASSPGQGVYEQYF. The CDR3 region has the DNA TGCGCCAGCAGTCCGGGACAGGGGGTCTACGAGCAGTACTTC.

The CDR3: CASRPTGGVINTEAFF. The CDR3 DNA reads as TGCGCCAGCCGACCAACTGGGGGAGTAATTAACACTGAAGCTTTCTTT. The chain couples TRBV5-1 to TRBJ1-1, with D possibly matching TRBD1 (5 bases). Germline V gene lookup returns CDR1 SGHRS and CDR2 YFSETQ. The CDR3 covers 16 residues. Trimming shortened V by 7 bases and J by 2 bases, and 21 bases separated the two germline ends.

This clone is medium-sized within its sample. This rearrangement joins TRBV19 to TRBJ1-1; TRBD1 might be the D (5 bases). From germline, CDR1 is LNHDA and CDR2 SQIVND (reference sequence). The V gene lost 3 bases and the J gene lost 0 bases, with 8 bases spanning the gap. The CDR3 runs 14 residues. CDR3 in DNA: TGTGCCAGTAGTATGACAGTTTTGAACACTGAAGCTTTCTTT. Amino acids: CASSMTVLNTEAFF.

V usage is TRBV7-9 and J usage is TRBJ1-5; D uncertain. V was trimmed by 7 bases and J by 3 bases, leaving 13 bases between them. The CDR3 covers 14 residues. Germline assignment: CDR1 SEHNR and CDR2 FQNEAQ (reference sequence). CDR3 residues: CASTRAGTNQPQHF. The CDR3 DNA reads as TGTGCCAGCACCCGGGCGGGTACCAATCAGCCCCAGCATTTT.

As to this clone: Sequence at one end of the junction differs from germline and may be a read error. In DNA, the CDR3 is TGTGCCATCAGTGACCTCGACCGCGGACAGGGACAAGAGGCCCAGTACTTC. Protein: CAISDLDRGQGQEAQYF. The chain carries TRBV10-3 and TRBJ2-5; TRBD1 aligns across 8 bases. The CDR3 has 17 amino acids. The germline CDR1 and CDR2 sequences are ENHRY and SYGVKD.

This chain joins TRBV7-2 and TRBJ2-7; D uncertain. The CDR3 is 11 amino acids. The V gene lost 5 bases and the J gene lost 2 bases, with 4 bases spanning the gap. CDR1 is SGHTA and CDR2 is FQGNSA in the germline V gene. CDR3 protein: CASSPTYEQYF. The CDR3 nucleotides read TGTGCCAGCAGCCCCACCTACGAGCAGTACTTC.

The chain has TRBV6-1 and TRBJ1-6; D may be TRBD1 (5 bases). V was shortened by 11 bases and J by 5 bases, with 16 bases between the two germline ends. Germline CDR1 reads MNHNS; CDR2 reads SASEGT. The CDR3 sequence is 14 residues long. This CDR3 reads CAGGRKVDNSPLHF. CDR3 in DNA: TGTGCCGGGGGTCGAAAGGTGGATAATTCACCCCTCCACTTT.

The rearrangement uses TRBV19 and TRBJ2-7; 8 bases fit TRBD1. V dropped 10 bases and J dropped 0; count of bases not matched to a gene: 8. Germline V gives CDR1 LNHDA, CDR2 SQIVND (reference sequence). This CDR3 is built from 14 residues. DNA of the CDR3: TGTGCCACTTCGGACAGGGCAATCTCCTACGAGCAGTACTTC. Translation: CATSDRAISYEQYF.

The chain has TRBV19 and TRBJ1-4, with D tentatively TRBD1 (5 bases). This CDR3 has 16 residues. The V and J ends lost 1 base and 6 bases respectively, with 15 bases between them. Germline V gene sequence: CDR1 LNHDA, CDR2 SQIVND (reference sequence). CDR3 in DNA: TGTGCCAGTAGTATAGCAAACCAGGGAATTTATGAAAAACTGTTTTTT. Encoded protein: CASSIANQGIYEKLFF.

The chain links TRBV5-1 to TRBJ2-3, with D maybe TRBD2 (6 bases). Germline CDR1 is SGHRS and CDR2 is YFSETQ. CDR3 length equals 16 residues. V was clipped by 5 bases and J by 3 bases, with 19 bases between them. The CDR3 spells CASSRRAGVGTDTQYF. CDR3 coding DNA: TGCGCCAGCAGTCGGAGGGCAGGAGTAGGTACAGATACGCAGTATTTT.